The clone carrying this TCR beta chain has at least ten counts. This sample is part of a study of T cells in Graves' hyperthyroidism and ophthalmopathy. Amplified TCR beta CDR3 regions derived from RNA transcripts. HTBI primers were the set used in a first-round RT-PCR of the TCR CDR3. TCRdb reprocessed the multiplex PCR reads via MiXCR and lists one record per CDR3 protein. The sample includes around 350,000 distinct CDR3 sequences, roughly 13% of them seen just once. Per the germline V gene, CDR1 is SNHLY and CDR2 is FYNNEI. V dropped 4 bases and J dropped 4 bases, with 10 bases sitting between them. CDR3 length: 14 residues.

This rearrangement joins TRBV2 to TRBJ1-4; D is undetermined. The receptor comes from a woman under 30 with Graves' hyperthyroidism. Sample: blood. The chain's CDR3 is CASSVSVFNEKLFF. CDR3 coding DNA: TGTGCCAGCAGTGTGTCGGTGTTTAATGAAAAACTGTTTTTT.